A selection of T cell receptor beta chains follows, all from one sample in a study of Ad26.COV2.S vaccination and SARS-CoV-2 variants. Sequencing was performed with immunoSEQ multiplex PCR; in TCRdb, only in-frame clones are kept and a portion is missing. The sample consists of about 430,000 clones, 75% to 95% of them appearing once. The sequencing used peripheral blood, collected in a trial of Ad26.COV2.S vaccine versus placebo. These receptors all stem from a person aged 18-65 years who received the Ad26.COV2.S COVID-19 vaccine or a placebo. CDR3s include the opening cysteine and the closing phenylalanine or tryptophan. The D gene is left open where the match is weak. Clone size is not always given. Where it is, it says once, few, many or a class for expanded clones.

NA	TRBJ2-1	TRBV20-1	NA	TGCAGTGCTAGTCTAGGCGTGAGCTCCTACAATGAGCAGTTCTTC	CSASLGVSSYNEQFF
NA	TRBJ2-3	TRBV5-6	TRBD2	TGTGCCAGCAGCTTGGGAGGGGACTCAGCGGGAGTGGGGACAGATACGCAGTATTTT	CASSLGGDSAGVGTDTQYF
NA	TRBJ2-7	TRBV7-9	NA	TGTGCCAGCAGCATAACTAGTCTCTCTTACGAGCAGTACTTC	CASSITSLSYEQYF
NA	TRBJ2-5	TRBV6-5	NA	TGTGCCAGCAGTTACGGGGGGACTTACCAAGAGACCCAGTACTTC	CASSYGGTYQETQYF
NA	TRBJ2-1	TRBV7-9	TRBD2	TGTGCCACCCCTAGCGGGTCCTCCAATGAGCAGTTCTTC	CATPSGSSNEQFF
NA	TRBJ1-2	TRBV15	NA	TGTGCCACCAGCCTACAGGGTTCCCACGGCTACACCTTC	CATSLQGSHGYTF
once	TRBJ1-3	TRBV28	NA	TGTGCCAGCAGTTTCATAGGCTCTGGAAACACCATATATTTT	CASSFIGSGNTIYF
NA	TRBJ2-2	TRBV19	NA	TGTGCCAGTACCTTGAGGGCCGGATTTACCGGGGAGCTGTTTTTT	CASTLRAGFTGELFF
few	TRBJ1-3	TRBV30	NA	TGTGCCTGGGGTCCCAGATCTGGGGCCACTGGAAACACCATATATTTT	CAWGPRSGATGNTIYF
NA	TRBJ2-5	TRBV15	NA	TGTGCCACCAGCAGAGACTCCACAGGGCAAGAGACCCAGTACTTC	CATSRDSTGQETQYF
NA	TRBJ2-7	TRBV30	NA	TGTGCCTGGTCGGACAGTCTTTCCTACGAGCAGTACTTC	CAWSDSLSYEQYF
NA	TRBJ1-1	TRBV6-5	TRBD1	TGTGCCAGCGTCCTGACAGGGCACGACACTGAAGCTTTCTTT	CASVLTGHDTEAFF
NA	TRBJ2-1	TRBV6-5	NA	TGTGCCAGCAGTTACTCGGGGGAGAACAATGAGCAGTTCTTC	CASSYSGENNEQFF
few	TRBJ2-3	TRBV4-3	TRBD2	TGCGCCAGCAGCCTAATAGCGGGAGCAGATACGCAGTATTTT	CASSLIAGADTQYF
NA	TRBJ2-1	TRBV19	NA	TGTGCCAGTAGACGGGCGGGGAGCTCCTACAATGAGCAGTTCTTC	CASRRAGSSYNEQFF
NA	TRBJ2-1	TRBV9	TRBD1	TGTGCCAGCAGCCCGGGGACAGGGCCGCAGTTCTTC	CASSPGTGPQFF
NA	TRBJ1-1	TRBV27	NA	TGTGCCAGCAGTTTAGCGTTGAACACTGAAGCTTTCTTT	CASSLALNTEAFF
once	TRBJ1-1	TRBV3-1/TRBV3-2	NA	TGTGCCAGCAGCCAAGTGGGCAGGGCGCATGAAGCTTTCTTT	CASSQVGRAHEAFF
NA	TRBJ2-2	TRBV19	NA	TGTGCCAGTAGTATATACCACCGGACCGGGGAGCTGTTTTTT	CASSIYHRTGELFF
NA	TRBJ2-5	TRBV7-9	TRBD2	TGTGCCAGCAGCTCGACTAGCGGACAAGAGACCCAGTACTTC	CASSSTSGQETQYF
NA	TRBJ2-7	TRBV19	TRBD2	TGTGCCAGTAGCAGGACTCACAGCGGGACGCCTAGCTCCTACGAGCAGTACTTC	CASSRTHSGTPSSYEQYF
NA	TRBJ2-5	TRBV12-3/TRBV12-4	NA	TGTGCCAGCAGTTTGGGGGTTCGGGAGACCCAGTACTTC	CASSLGVRETQYF
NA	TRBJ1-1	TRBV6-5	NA	TGTGCCAGCAGTTTAATACAGGAGAACACTGAAGCTTTCTTT	CASSLIQENTEAFF
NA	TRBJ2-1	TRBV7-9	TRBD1	TGTGCCAGCAGCCCCCTACCGGGACAGGGAACCCACAATGAGCAGTTCTTC	CASSPLPGQGTHNEQFF
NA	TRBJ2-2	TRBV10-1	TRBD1	TGCGCCAGCACTAGACAGGGGTTCACCGGGGAGCTGTTTTTT	CASTRQGFTGELFF
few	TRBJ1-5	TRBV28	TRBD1	TGTGCCAGCATCATCGGACAGGGAAATCAGCCCCAGCATTTT	CASIIGQGNQPQHF
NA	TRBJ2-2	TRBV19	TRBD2	TGTGCCAGTAGTATAGATTCGCATAGCGGGAGGATCGGGGAGCTGTTTTTT	CASSIDSHSGRIGELFF
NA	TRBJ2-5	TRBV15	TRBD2	TGTGCCACCAGCAGGGGGGGACTAGCAGAACAAGAGACCCAGTACTTC	CATSRGGLAEQETQYF
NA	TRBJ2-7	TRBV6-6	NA	TGTGCCAGCCGGGTCGACGTCTCCTACGAGCAGTACTTC	CASRVDVSYEQYF
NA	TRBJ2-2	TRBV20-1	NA	TGCAGTGCTAGTCAAGAGAACACCGGGGAGCTGTTTTTT	CSASQENTGELFF
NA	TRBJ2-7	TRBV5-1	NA	TGCGCCAGCAGCTCGACAGAGTACGAGCAGTACTTC	CASSSTEYEQYF
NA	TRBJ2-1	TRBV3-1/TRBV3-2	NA	TGTGCCAGCAGCCAAGATATTCCAGGGGTCAATGAGCAGTTCTTC	CASSQDIPGVNEQFF
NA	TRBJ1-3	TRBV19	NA	TGTGCCAGTGCCGAAGAGGGCTCAGTTCGTGGAAACACCATATATTTT	CASAEEGSVRGNTIYF
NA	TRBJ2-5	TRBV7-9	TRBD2	TGTGCCCTAAAGGGGTTAGCGGGGCCCCAAGAGACCCAGTACTTC	CALKGLAGPQETQYF
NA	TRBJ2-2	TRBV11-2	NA	TGTGCCAGCACCTTATGGTCTAGCACTTTACCCGGGGAGCTGTTTTTT	CASTLWSSTLPGELFF
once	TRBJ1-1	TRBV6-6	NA	TGTGCCAGCAGTTTCCTTGACAGGAACACTGAAGCTTTCTTT	CASSFLDRNTEAFF
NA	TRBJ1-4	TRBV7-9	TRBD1	TGTGCCAGCAGCTTAGCCTCCGGGACAGATAATGAAAAACTGTTTTTT	CASSLASGTDNEKLFF
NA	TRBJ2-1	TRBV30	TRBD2	TGTGCTGGCGGGGGAGACAGCTCCTACAATGAGCAGTTCTTC	CAGGGDSSYNEQFF
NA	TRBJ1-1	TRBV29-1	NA	TGCAGCGTGCAAAAACCCACGAACACTGAAGCTTTCTTT	CSVQKPTNTEAFF
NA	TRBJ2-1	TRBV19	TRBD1	TGTGCCAGTGCCTCTCGACAGGGTAGGAATGAGCAGTTCTTC	CASASRQGRNEQFF
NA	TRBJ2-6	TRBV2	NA	TGTGCCAGCAGTGATTTACAGCTAAGTTTATCTGGGGCCAACGTCCTGACTTTC	CASSDLQLSLSGANVLTF
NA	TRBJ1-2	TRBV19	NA	TGTGCCAGTATATCGCAGGGGGGCTACACCTTC	CASISQGGYTF
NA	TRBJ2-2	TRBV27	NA	TGTGCCAGCAGTTTTCGGGGCGCCGGGGAGCTGTTTTTT	CASSFRGAGELFF
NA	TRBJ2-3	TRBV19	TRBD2	TGTGCCAGTAGTTTGTTAGCGGGAGGAGTCACAGATACGCAGTATTTT	CASSLLAGGVTDTQYF
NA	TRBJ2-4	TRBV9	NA	TGTGCCAGCAGCGTACACGGGTGGGGCATTCAGTACTTC	CASSVHGWGIQYF
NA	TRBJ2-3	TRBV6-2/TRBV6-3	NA	TGTGCCAGCAGTTACCCACCTACGCAGTATTTT	CASSYPPTQYF
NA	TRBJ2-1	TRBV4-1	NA	TGCGCCAGCAGCCACCTGACAGGAGGAAGAGGTGAGCAGTTCTTC	CASSHLTGGRGEQFF
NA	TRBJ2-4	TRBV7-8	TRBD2	TGTGCCAGCAGCCCTACCCCTAGCGGGAGAAACATTCAGTACTTC	CASSPTPSGRNIQYF
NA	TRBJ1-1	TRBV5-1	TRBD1	TGCGCCAGCAGCTGGACAGGGGATAACACTGAAGCTTTCTTT	CASSWTGDNTEAFF
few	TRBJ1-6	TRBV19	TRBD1	TGTGCCAGTAGTACGCCGGGACAGGGGTTTGTGGTACCCCTCCACTTT	CASSTPGQGFVVPLHF
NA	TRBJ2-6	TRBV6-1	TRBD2	TGTGCCAGCAGTGAAAAGAGTCTAGCGGGAGATTCTGGGGCCAACGTCCTGACTTTC	CASSEKSLAGDSGANVLTF
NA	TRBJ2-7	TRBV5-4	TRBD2	TGTGCCAGCAGCTCGGCCGGGACTAGGTCTAGTGAGCAGTACTTC	CASSSAGTRSSEQYF
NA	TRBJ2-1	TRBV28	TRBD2	TGTGCCAGCAGTTTAGGGGCTAGCGGGTCCTACAATGAGCAGTTCTTC	CASSLGASGSYNEQFF
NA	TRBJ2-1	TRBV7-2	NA	TGTGCCAGCAGCTTGCCGGGGACTGAAGACAATGAGCAGTTCTTC	CASSLPGTEDNEQFF
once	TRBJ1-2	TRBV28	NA	TGTGCCAGCAGTTCAGGGGTTTGGGGCTACACCTTC	CASSSGVWGYTF